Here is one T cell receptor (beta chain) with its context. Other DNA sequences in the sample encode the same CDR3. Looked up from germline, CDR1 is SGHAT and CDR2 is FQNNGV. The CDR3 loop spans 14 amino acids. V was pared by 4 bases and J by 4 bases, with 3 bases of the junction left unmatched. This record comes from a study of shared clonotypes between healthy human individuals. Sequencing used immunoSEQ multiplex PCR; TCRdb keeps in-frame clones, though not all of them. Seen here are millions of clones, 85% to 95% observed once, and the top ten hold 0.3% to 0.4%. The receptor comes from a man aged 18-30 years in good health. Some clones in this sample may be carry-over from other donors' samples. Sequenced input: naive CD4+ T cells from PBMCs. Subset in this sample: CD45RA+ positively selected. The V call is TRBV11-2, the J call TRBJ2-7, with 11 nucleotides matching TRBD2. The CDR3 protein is CASSSTSGSYEQYF. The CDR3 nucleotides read TGTGCCAGCAGCTCCACTAGCGGGAGTTACGAGCAGTACTTC.